This T cell receptor beta chain emerged from a study of T cells after yellow fever vaccination. Germline trimming cut 5 bases from V and 4 bases from J; bases unmatched to any gene: 13. Looked up from germline, CDR1 is SEHNR and CDR2 is FQNEAQ (reference sequence). CDR3 length equals 16 residues. In TCRdb, the 5' RACE reads were re-called with MiXCR into one record per CDR3 protein. The sample lists 300,000 to 450,000 distinct CDR3 sequences, 8% to 9.5% occurring once. This clonotype was counted between two and nine times. This TCR was sampled from a man younger than 30 who received the YFV17D yellow fever vaccine. V gene TRBV7-9 combines with J gene TRBJ1-1; 7 nucleotides agree with TRBD1. Sequencing used PBMCs, obtained roughly 46 days after the first yellow fever vaccination. The CDR3 DNA is TGTGCCAGCAGCGACCTCTACAACAGGGGATCCACTGAAGCTTTCTTT. This gives the protein CASSDLYNRGSTEAFF.